These 8 T cell receptor beta chains share one sample of origin, sequenced in a study of blood T cells in healthy people across ages. A sample-barcoded 5' primer and a J-beta primer mix were used in a second PCR of roughly 6 to 11 cycles. TCRdb fed the 5' RACE reads into MiXCR, producing one record per CDR3 protein. The data contain some 1.4 million distinct CDR3 sequences, approximately 42% of them seen just once; the ten biggest clones take up less than 8%. The sample was blood. All receptors derive from a woman under 30 in good health.

The chain joins TRBV7-8 to TRBJ2-1, with a weak D call TRBD2 (6 bases). Trimming stripped 5 bases from V and 10 bases from J, with 12 bases between. CDR3 length: 12 residues. CDR1 is SGHVS and CDR2 is FQNEAQ in the germline V gene. The CDR3 nucleotides are TGTGCCAGCAGCCGGGCACGGGAGGAGCAGTTCTTC. This codes for CASSRAREEQFF.

In its sample, this clonotype was seen many times. Here the CDR3 DNA reads TGTGCCAGCAGCTTAAGCGGGGACACTGAAGCTTTCTTT. It translates to CASSLSGDTEAFF. The chain carries TRBV7-2 and TRBJ1-1; D remains unclear. Germline CDR1 is SGHTA and CDR2 is FQGNSA. The CDR3 extends over 13 amino acids. V lost 2 bases, J lost 3 bases, and 7 bases lay in between.

V gene TRBV4-1 combines with J gene TRBJ2-5, with 11 bases aligning to TRBD2. This CDR3 has 15 residues. Per germline, CDR1 MGHRA and CDR2 YSYEKL. The junction had 1 base not matched to a gene; V was cut back by 0 bases and J by 4 bases. DNA for the CDR3: TGCGCCAGCAGCCAAGATCTAGCGGGGGGAGAGACCCAGTACTTC. Protein: CASSQDLAGGETQYF.

The rearrangement uses TRBV7-9 and TRBJ1-2, with 10 nucleotides matching TRBD1. V lost 1 base and J lost 6; bases outside the gene matches: 2. The CDR3 covers 14 residues. Germline V lookup: CDR1 SEHNR, CDR2 FQNEAQ (reference sequence). The CDR3: CASSLGTGGNGYTF. The CDR3 DNA reads TGTGCCAGCAGCTTAGGGACAGGGGGAAATGGCTACACCTTC.

This clonotype occurred a few times. The chain couples TRBV27 to TRBJ1-1; no clear D gene. Germline loops: CDR1 MNHEY, CDR2 SMNVEV (reference sequence). The CDR3 runs to 12 residues. Trimming left V 6 bases short and J 1 base short, with 6 bases between. The CDR3 here is CASRPTNTEAFF. The CDR3 DNA is TGTGCCAGCAGGCCAACGAACACTGAAGCTTTCTTT.

The chain employs TRBV3-1 and TRBJ2-7, with TRBD2 matching 9 bases. The CDR3 runs to 14 residues. CDR1 and CDR2 from the germline V gene are LGHDT and YNNKEL (reference sequence). J lost 6 bases, V lost 2 bases, and 5 bases had no gene match. In DNA form, the CDR3 reads TGTGCCAGCAGCCAACCGGGACTAGCCTCCGAGCAGTACTTC. It yields the protein CASSQPGLASEQYF.

This clonotype has more than one count but fewer than ten. The CDR3 region has the DNA TGTGCCAGCAGTTCAGGACGGCTAGCTAACTATGGCTACACCTTC. Its protein is CASSSGRLANYGYTF. The chain joins TRBV27 to TRBJ1-2, with D hard to call. V lost 4 bases and J 0 bases, leaving 12 bases between the germline ends. Germline V gene lookup returns CDR1 MNHEY and CDR2 SMNVEV (reference sequence). The length of the CDR3 is 15 residues.

This chain links TRBV27 with TRBJ2-1, with 10 bases matching TRBD2. V gave up 2 bases and J gave up 4 bases; unmatched junction bases: 8. CDR1 is MNHEY, CDR2 SMNVEV, per germline (reference sequence). CDR3 length: 17 amino acids. The CDR3 DNA sequence: TGTGCCAGCAGTTTAGAACCCACTAGCGGGGTATACAATGAGCAGTTCTTC. Its protein product is CASSLEPTSGVYNEQFF.